This T cell receptor (beta chain) was sequenced for a study of blood T cell repertoires in COVID-19 (dated by TCRdb to 2020 to 2022). Concerning the study at large: Samples covering the acute and convalescent phases of COVID-19 were provided by collaborators in the United States, Italy and Spain. The sample metadata nearly always contained a de-identified subject ID, COVID-19 status, age in years and sex. A freely available public database, intended as a resource for researchers studying the immune response to SARS-CoV-2, is where the repertoires were released. The prospective study material was composed of cDNA or gDNA derived from T cells, B-cell-depleted T cells, or PBMCs. Where available, HLA class I and class II types were taken from metadata supplied by the sample provider and were not determined by assay-based typing. Deeply sampled blood TCRbeta repertoires from subjects exposed to, actively infected with, or recovered from COVID-19 were included in the dataset. The samples were drawn from two sources: the first 160 participants of the ongoing ImmuneRACE study, and some 1,300 subjects contributed by 6 global collaborators.

Findings and caveats that apply to the study as a whole: The quantity of clinical and demographic metadata differed by source and by participant and was supplied without curation.

This clone was counted once. Its antigen is not yet known. Base-call qualities are not available, and no considerably larger clone is one nucleotide away. TCRbeta CDR3 regions were amplified from genomic DNA using the immunoSEQ Assay, a bias-controlled multiplex PCR. On the study's bioinformatics: Within the assay, amplification of reference gene primers was used to estimate how many nucleated cells each sample contained. To quantify the absolute abundance of each unique TCRbeta CDR3 rearrangement, sequence reads were collapsed and filtered. For each sample, productive Simpson clonality was calculated as the square root of Simpson's diversity index over productive rearrangements. This immuneACCESS table, as held by TCRdb, lists in-frame sequences with V and J called but not all clones. Of the missing ones, under half trace to an unresolved V gene in checked studies; the others have no known cause. V, J and clone size are taken as reported in that table, and D and trimming were inferred from the DNA itself. The sample contains about 99,000 clones, around 81% of them found a single time. Around 5.2% of the sample is held by the ten biggest clonotypes.

CDR1 is given as ENHRY and CDR2 as SYGVKD, both from the germline V gene. The CDR3 measures 16 amino acids from cysteine to phenylalanine. The CDR3 DNA has 48 bases and is translated from base 1. The junction shows trimming of 4 bases on V and 4 bases on J, plus 17 bases between the germline ends. One collaborating source in Seattle enrolled patients during active infection and followed them longitudinally through the course of disease. Each collaborating institution followed its own protocols to collect whole blood in K2EDTA tubes. For TCRbeta analysis, collaborator samples were shipped as frozen whole blood, as isolated PBMCs, or as DNA extracted from either sample type.

The sequence joins TRBV10-3 to TRBJ1-3; TRBD1 might be the D gene, on 5 matching bases. The TCR originated in an elderly man with COVID-19, enrolled during active disease. Sequenced input: peripheral blood. The sequenced DNA is TGTGCCATCAGTGTAGACAGCAATACCGTAGGAAACACCATATATTTT. The encoded protein is CAISVDSNTVGNTIYF.